This record looks at one T cell receptor beta chain sequence and its context. Its antigen is not known. TCRdb re-called the 5' RACE reads through MiXCR, storing one row per CDR3 protein. This sample yields 3,000 or so distinct CDR3 sequences, of which under 14% are seen a single time; over 9.5% belongs to the top ten. The data originate from a study of spatial heterogeneity in lung cancer. V shed 6 bases and J 10 bases; nucleotides not matched to a gene: 11. The CDR3 is 14 residues long. Germline V gives CDR1 MNHEY, CDR2 SVGEGT. The study's findings and limits: Tumor mutation count correlated with how many alpha and beta TCRs expanded intratumorally.

Time point denoted: sample taken at primary tumor resection. Tumor, nontumor lung or frozen PBMC supplied whole RNA, sequenced without sorting. The chain uses TRBV6-2 or TRBV6-3 and TRBJ1-5, with 8 bases matching TRBD1. This receptor was identified in a male donor with early-stage non-small cell lung cancer. The starting material was lung tumor tissue, obtained at surgery. The CDR3 loop is CASSHGTGLAPQHF. The DNA of the CDR3 is TGTGCCAGCAGCCATGGGACAGGCCTAGCCCCCCAGCATTTT.